These 15 T cell receptor beta chains were all obtained from the same sample, sequenced in a study of CD8+CD57+ T cells in acquired aplastic anemia. Genomic DNA templated the TCR beta VDJ and CDR3 profiling. TCRdb recomputed calls from the reads with MiXCR, one row per CDR3 protein. The table has 95,000 to 120,000 distinct CDR3 sequences, about half seen once; the top ten hold about 32%. The sample was sorted CD4+, CD8+, or CD8+CD57+ T cells (not recorded which) from PBMCs. The source is a human donor in good health, serving as a control.

CDR3 bases: TGTGCCACCAGCAGAGGTGCCCCTGTCACAGATACGCAGTATTTT. This sequence encodes CATSRGAPVTDTQYF. The rearrangement joins TRBV15 to TRBJ2-3; D ambiguous. With 1 base removed from V and 2 bases from J, the gap between germline ends came to 10 bases. This CDR3 is built from 15 residues. Germline CDR1 reads LNHNV; CDR2 reads YYDKDF (reference sequence).

The V gene is TRBV19, the J gene TRBJ1-1, with 7 bases identical to TRBD1. J gave up 5 bases and V 5 bases, and 5 bases lay outside the gene matches. CDR1 and CDR2 (germline): LNHDA, SQIVND (reference sequence). The CDR3 runs 13 residues. The CDR3: CASSQQGRTEAFF. The CDR3 nucleotides are TGTGCCAGTAGTCAACAGGGGCGGACTGAAGCTTTCTTT.

This clonotype was detected a few times. The chain has TRBV7-6 and TRBJ1-1, with a weak D call TRBD1 (6 bases). CDR1 is SGHVS and CDR2 is FNYEAQ in the germline V gene. This CDR3 spans 11 amino acids. V lost 5 bases and J 8 bases, leaving 9 bases between the germline ends. The CDR3 bases are TGTGCCAGCAGCATGGGACACGAAGCTTTCTTT. This translates into CASSMGHEAFF.

Turning to this clonotype: This may be a read error: a much more frequent sequence differs by one nucleotide. J is TRBJ2-1 and V is TRBV25-1, with TRBD1 matching 12 bases. Germline loops: CDR1 MGHDK, CDR2 SYGVNS. This CDR3 spans 14 amino acids. The V segment lost 4 bases and the J segment 9 bases; nucleotides outside the gene matches: 4. CDR3 sequence: CASSGGDRGLEQFF. CDR3 DNA sequence: TGTGCCAGCAGTGGGGGGGACAGGGGGCTTGAGCAGTTCTTC.

V is TRBV11-2 and J is TRBJ2-5, with TRBD1 matching over 10 bases. The CDR3 has 18 residues. V gave up 4 bases and J gave up 2 bases; unmatched junction bases: 13. The germline V gene has CDR1 SGHAT and CDR2 FQNNGV. Here the CDR3 DNA reads TGTGCCAGCAGCTCCATAAGACAGGGGGCGGCGTGGCAAGAGACCCAGTACTTC. Translating gives CASSSIRQGAAWQETQYF.

The chain uses TRBV4-3 and TRBJ2-3; 8 positions match TRBD2. CDR3 length: 16 residues. The V segment lost 0 bases and the J segment 0 bases; nucleotides outside the gene matches: 2. The V gene's germline CDR1 is LGHNA and CDR2 YSLEER. CDR3 sequence (DNA): TGCGCCAGCAGCCAAGAATTAGCGGGAAGCACAGATACGCAGTATTTT. Translating it yields CASSQELAGSTDTQYF.

There are many counts of this clonotype. A much larger clone differs from this one at a single base, so this may be a read error. The chain carries TRBV29-1 and TRBJ2-5; possible D gene TRBD2, 6 bases. The V end was cut by 7 bases, the J end by 5 bases, with 17 bases between. CDR1 is SQVTM and CDR2 is ANQGSEA in the germline V gene. There are 13 residues in the CDR3. The CDR3 reads CSAGGGAWETQYF. The CDR3 DNA reads TGCAGCGCTGGAGGAGGGGCCTGGGAGACCCAGTACTTC.

This clonotype was detected only once. The gene calls are TRBV9 and TRBJ1-3; D not resolved. The CDR3 loop spans 13 amino acids. V lost 5 bases, J lost 0 bases, and 6 bases lay in between. Germline CDR1 is SGDLS and CDR2 is YYNGEE. DNA for the CDR3: TGTGCCAGCAGGAGGGACTCTGGAAACACCATATATTTT. Amino acid sequence: CASRRDSGNTIYF.

The chain recombines TRBV2 with TRBJ2-5; no clear D. With 4 bases removed from V and 3 bases from J, the gap between germline ends came to 6 bases. The CDR3 length is 12 residues. The germline gives CDR1 SNHLY, CDR2 FYNNEI. In DNA form, the CDR3 reads TGTGCCAGCAGTGTCCATAAAGAGACCCAGTACTTC. It codes for CASSVHKETQYF.

The J gene is TRBJ1-2, the V gene TRBV24-1, with D tentatively TRBD1 (6 bases). CDR3 length: 13 amino acids. The germline V gene has CDR1 KGHDR and CDR2 SFDVKD. V was pared by 7 bases and J by 3 bases, with 11 bases between. CDR3 nucleotides: TGTGCCACCAGCACCCCAGGGGACTATGGCTACACCTTC. Amino acid sequence: CATSTPGDYGYTF.

The sample holds many counts of this clonotype. The genes are TRBV9 and TRBJ1-1; D may be TRBD1 (6 bases). CDR3 size: 14 residues. V was pared by 4 bases and J by 0 bases, with 10 bases between. Germline values: CDR1 SGDLS, CDR2 YYNGEE. For the CDR3, the DNA is TGTGCCAGCAGCCTAGCAGGGGTGAACACTGAAGCTTTCTTT. Translating it yields CASSLAGVNTEAFF. The full variable domain, with the rest looked up from reference TRBV9 and TRBJ1-1, is DSGVTQTPKHLITATGQRVTLRCSPRSGDLSVYWYQQSLDQGLQFLIQYYNGEERAKGNILERFSAQQFPDLHSELNLSSLELGDSALYFCASSLAGVNTEAFFGQGTRLTVV.

The chain links TRBV15 to TRBJ1-6; a weak D match, TRBD1 (6 bases). The V end was cut by 1 base, the J end by 15 bases, with 16 bases between. CDR1 is LNHNV and CDR2 is YYDKDF in the germline V gene (reference sequence). This CDR3 spans 14 amino acids. The CDR3 DNA sequence: TGTGCCACCAGCAGAGGTACGGGGGCGGGTCGCCTCCACTTT. It codes for CATSRGTGAGRLHF.

This clonotype was detected ten times or more. This sequence joins TRBV7-9 and TRBJ2-7; D gene unclear. The V gene lost 5 bases and the J gene lost 6 bases, with 14 bases spanning the gap. CDR3 length: 13 residues. Per the germline V gene, CDR1 is SEHNR and CDR2 is FQNEAQ (reference sequence). DNA of the CDR3: TGTGCCAGCAGCCGCCCCATAAGACTCGAGCAGTACTTC. The encoded protein is CASSRPIRLEQYF.

The chain uses TRBV12-3 or TRBV12-4 and TRBJ1-2; D unresolved. The CDR3 has 12 amino acids. V was clipped by 6 bases and J by 5 bases, with 10 bases between them. CDR3 nucleotide sequence: TGTGCCAGCAGGCCTCTGGCGTATGGCTACACCTTC. The encoded protein is CASRPLAYGYTF.

Ten or more counts support this clonotype. V gene TRBV3-1 combines with J gene TRBJ2-7; D is possibly TRBD2 (5 bases). There are 16 residues in the CDR3. The V and J ends lost 1 base and 2 bases respectively, with 15 bases between them. Germline V gives CDR1 LGHDT, CDR2 YNNKEL (reference sequence). The CDR3 DNA reads as TGTGCCAGCAGCCAAGTGTCGGGGAACACCCCCTACGAGCAGTACTTC. It yields the protein CASSQVSGNTPYEQYF.